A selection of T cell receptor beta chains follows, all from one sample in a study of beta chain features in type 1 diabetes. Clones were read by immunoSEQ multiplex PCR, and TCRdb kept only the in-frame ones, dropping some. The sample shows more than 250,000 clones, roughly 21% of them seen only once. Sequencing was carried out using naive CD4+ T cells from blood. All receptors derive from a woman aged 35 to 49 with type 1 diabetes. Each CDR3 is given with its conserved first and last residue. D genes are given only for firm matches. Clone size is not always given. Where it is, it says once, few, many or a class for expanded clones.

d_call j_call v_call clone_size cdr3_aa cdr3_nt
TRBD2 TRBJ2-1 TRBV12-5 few CASGLGALAAPYNEQFF TGTGCTAGTGGTTTGGGGGCACTAGCGGCCCCCTACAATGAGCAGTTCTTC
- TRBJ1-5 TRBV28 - CASRAGIANQPQHF TGTGCCAGCAGGGCCGGGATAGCTAATCAGCCCCAGCATTTT
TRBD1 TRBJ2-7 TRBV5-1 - CASSLPGGPAEQYF TGCGCCAGCAGCTTACCAGGGGGTCCAGCCGAGCAGTACTTC
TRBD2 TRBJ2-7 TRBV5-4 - CASSAWTSGPYEQYF TGTGCCAGCAGCGCATGGACTAGCGGCCCCTACGAGCAGTACTTC
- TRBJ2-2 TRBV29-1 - CSVEEQYNTGELFF TGCAGCGTTGAAGAACAGTACAACACCGGGGAGCTGTTTTTT
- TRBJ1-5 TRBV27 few CASSGERDFQPQHF TGTGCCAGCAGCGGCGAGAGGGACTTCCAGCCCCAGCATTTT
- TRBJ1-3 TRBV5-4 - CASSLQGSGNTIYF TGTGCCAGCAGCTTACAGGGATCTGGAAACACCATATATTTT
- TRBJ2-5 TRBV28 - CASSSASGRQETQYF TGTGCCAGCAGTTCCGCCAGTGGGAGACAAGAGACCCAGTACTTC
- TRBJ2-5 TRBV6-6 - CASSYSILAKETQYF TGTGCCAGCAGTTACTCGATCCTGGCCAAGGAGACCCAGTACTTC
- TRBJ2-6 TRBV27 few CASSMTSPTFSGANVLTF TGTGCCAGCAGTATGACTAGTCCTACTTTCTCTGGGGCCAACGTCCTGACTTTC
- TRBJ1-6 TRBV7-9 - CASSRGGSSYNSPLHF TGTGCCAGCAGCAGGGGGGGGAGCTCCTATAATTCACCCCTCCACTTT
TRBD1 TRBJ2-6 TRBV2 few CASSGTGPSGANVLTF TGTGCCAGCAGTGGGACAGGGCCCTCTGGGGCCAACGTCCTGACTTTC
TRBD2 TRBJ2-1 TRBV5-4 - CASSLGGGYNEQFF TGTGCCAGCAGCTTGGGGGGGGGTTACAATGAGCAGTTCTTC
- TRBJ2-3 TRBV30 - CAWSIRDTQYF TGTGCCTGGAGTATCCGAGATACGCAGTATTTT
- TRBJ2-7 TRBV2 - CASSVGQGFSEQYF TGTGCCAGCAGTGTGGGGCAGGGTTTTTCCGAGCAGTACTTC
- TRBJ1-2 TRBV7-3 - CASSPGEWYGYTF TGTGCCAGCAGCCCAGGGGAGTGGTATGGCTACACCTTC
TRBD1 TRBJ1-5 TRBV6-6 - CASSYSAGGKQPQHF TGTGCCAGCAGTTACTCGGCAGGGGGCAAGCAGCCCCAGCATTTT
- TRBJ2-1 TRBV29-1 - CSVQGGGGEQFF TGCAGCGTTCAGGGAGGCGGCGGTGAGCAGTTCTTC
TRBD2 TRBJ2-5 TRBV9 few CASSLNSGSRETQYF TGTGCCAGCAGCCTCAATAGCGGGAGTCGAGAGACCCAGTACTTC
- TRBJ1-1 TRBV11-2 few CASSLDRGAGAGTEAFF TGTGCCAGCAGCTTAGATCGTGGGGCAGGGGCAGGGACTGAAGCTTTCTTT
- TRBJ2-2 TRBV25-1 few CASSDPPGGELFF TGTGCCAGCAGTGACCCCCCCGGCGGGGAGCTGTTTTTT
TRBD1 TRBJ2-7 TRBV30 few CAWSVQTGAYEQYF TGTGCCTGGAGTGTACAGACAGGGGCCTACGAGCAGTACTTC
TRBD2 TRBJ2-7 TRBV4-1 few CASSQDLGSGDSYEQYF TGCGCCAGCAGCCAAGATCTCGGTAGCGGGGACTCCTACGAGCAGTACTTC
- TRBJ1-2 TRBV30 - CAWSTTGNLNYGYTF TGTGCCTGGAGTACAACAGGCAACCTCAACTATGGCTACACCTTC